A single sample is the source of the 17 T cell receptor beta chains below, sequenced in a study of T cells expressing NK-cell markers. TCRdb reprocessed the 5' RACE reads; each CDR3 protein has one entry and no DNA is given. This table lists about 170,000 distinct CDR3 sequences. Sample: blood T cells: a sorted CD56 or NKG2C T cell subset, CD4+ or CD8+ T cells, or bulk PBMC T cells (not recorded which). The receptors were gathered from a man aged 18-69 years in good health.

The V and J genes are TRBV7-6 and TRBJ1-1. The CDR3 spans 14 residues. Per the germline V gene, CDR1 is SGHVS and CDR2 is FNYEAQ. CDR3 residues: CASSLYRQNTEAFF.

The chain recombines TRBV7-6 with TRBJ2-7; TCRdb proposes TRBD1, but this gene call is untestable without DNA. CDR1 is SGHVS, CDR2 FNYEAQ, per germline. The CDR3 is 17 residues long. CDR3 amino acids: CASSLEPSGTGTYEQYF.

The V gene is TRBV12-3 or TRBV12-4, the J gene TRBJ1-5. The CDR3 extends over 14 amino acids. The CDR3 is CASTQGEGGQPQHF.

The V call is TRBV7-8, the J call TRBJ2-4; with no DNA, the TCRdb D assignment of TRBD1 cannot be verified. The CDR3 is 16 amino acids. From germline, CDR1 is SGHVS and CDR2 FQNEAQ. The CDR3 protein is CASSLGDRGTKNIQYF.

The chain is built from TRBV5-6 and TRBJ2-3; TCRdb's D call, TRBD1, is unchecked because there is no DNA. There are 16 residues in the CDR3. Germline-derived CDR1 and CDR2 are SGHDT and YYEEEE. This CDR3 reads CASSLGGRDEVDTQYF.

This chain connects TRBV28 to TRBJ2-7; TCRdb outputs TRBD2, but without DNA this stays unchecked. CDR1 and CDR2 (germline): MDHEN, SYDVKM. CDR3 length equals 11 residues. Here the CDR3 reads CASKGRYEQYF.

The gene calls are TRBV28 and TRBJ2-7; TCRdb indicates TRBD1, and absent DNA this call remains unverified. The CDR3 sequence is 14 residues long. The germline V gene has CDR1 MDHEN and CDR2 SYDVKM. The CDR3 sequence is CASSLGDGTYEQYF.

This sequence joins TRBV12-3 or TRBV12-4 and TRBJ2-3; TCRdb picks TRBD1, but there is no DNA to check that call. CDR3 size: 14 residues. The CDR3 is CASSGTGFFTSQYF.

This sequence joins TRBV7-2 and TRBJ2-7; lacking DNA, the TRBD1 call made by TCRdb goes unchecked. Germline V gene data show CDR1 as SGHTA and CDR2 as FQGNSA. The CDR3 covers 14 residues. The CDR3 is CASSTDEGAYEQYF.

The chain links TRBV6-1 to TRBJ1-1; as DNA is missing, the TRBD1 call by TCRdb cannot be tested. Looked up from germline, CDR1 is MNHNS and CDR2 is SASEGT. CDR3 length equals 16 residues. The CDR3 loop is CASSERPGAMNTEAFF.

The chain has TRBV30 and TRBJ2-7; no DNA is available, so the TRBD1 call from TCRdb remains unchecked. CDR1 is GTSNPN, CDR2 SVGIG, per germline (reference sequence). CDR3 size: 17 residues. The CDR3 sequence is CAWSVPEFPGQIYEQYF.

The CDR3 sequence: CASSSRTGGKDEQYF. The chain is built from TRBV5-1 and TRBJ2-7; with no DNA, the TCRdb D assignment of TRBD1 cannot be verified. The CDR3 has 15 residues. Germline CDR1 is SGHRS and CDR2 is YFSETQ.

The chain recombines TRBV4-1 with TRBJ2-5; the D call from TCRdb, TRBD1, cannot be confirmed without DNA. This CDR3 is 14 amino acids long. Per the germline V gene, CDR1 is MGHRA and CDR2 is YSYEKL. The CDR3 is CASSPTGTDETQYF.

This chain links TRBV29-1 with TRBJ2-7; the TCRdb D gene call, TRBD1, has no DNA to confirm it. The germline gives CDR1 SQVTM, CDR2 ANQGSEA. The CDR3 loop spans 11 amino acids. The CDR3 loop reads CSVDAGAEQYF.

The rearrangement uses TRBV6-5 and TRBJ1-1. CDR3 size: 14 residues. Per germline, CDR1 MNHEY and CDR2 SVGAGI. The CDR3 region is CASSIRGGYTEAFF.

The CDR3 here is CSVPGDSNYGYTF. J is TRBJ1-2 and V is TRBV29-1; TCRdb names TRBD1, which stays unverified in the absence of DNA. This CDR3 contains 13 residues. Germline V gene lookup returns CDR1 SQVTM and CDR2 ANQGSEA.

The chain employs TRBV15 and TRBJ2-5; TCRdb selects TRBD1, and the lack of DNA leaves this call unchecked. Germline V gives CDR1 LNHNV, CDR2 YYDKDF (reference sequence). The CDR3 loop spans 14 amino acids. This chain's CDR3 is CATSRGTAQETQYF.